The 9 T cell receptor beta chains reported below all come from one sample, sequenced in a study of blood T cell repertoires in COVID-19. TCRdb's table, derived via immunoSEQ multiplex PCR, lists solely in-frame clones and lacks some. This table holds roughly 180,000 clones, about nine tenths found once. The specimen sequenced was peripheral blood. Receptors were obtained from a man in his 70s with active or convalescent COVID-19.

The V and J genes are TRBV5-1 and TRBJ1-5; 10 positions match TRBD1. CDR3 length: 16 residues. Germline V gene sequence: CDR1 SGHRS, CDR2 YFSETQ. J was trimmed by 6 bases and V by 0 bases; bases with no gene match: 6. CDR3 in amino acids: CASSLGTGGPGQPQHF. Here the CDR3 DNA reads TGCGCCAGCAGCTTGGGGACAGGGGGGCCAGGTCAGCCCCAGCATTTT.

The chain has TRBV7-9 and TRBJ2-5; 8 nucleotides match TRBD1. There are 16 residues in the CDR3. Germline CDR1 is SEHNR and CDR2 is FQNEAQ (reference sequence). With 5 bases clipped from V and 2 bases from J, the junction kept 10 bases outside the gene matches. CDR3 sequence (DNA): TGTGCCAGCAGCCCCGGGACAGGAGGGTCACAAGAGACCCAGTACTTC. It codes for CASSPGTGGSQETQYF.

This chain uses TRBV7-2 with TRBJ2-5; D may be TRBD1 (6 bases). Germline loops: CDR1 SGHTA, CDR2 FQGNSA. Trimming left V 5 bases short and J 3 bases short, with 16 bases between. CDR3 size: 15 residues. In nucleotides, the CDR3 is TGTGCCAGCAGCCCTTCAGGGGACATGGAAGAGACCCAGTACTTC. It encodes CASSPSGDMEETQYF.

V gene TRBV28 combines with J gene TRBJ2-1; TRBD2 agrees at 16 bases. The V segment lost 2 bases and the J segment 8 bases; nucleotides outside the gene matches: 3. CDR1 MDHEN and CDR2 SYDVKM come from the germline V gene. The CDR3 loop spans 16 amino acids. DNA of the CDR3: TGTGCCAGCAGTTTAGGGACTAGCGGGAGGGCCGATGAGCAGTTCTTC. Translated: CASSLGTSGRADEQFF.

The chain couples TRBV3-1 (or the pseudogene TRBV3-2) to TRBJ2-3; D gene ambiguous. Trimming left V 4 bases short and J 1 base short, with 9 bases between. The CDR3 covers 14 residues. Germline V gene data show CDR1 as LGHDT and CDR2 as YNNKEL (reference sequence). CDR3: CASSPVDCTDTQYF. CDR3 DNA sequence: TGTGCCAGCAGCCCGGTCGACTGCACAGATACGCAGTATTTT.

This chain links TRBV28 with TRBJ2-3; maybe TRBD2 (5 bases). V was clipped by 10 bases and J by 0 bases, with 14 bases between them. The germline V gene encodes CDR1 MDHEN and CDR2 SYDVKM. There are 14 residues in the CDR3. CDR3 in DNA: TGTGCCACAGTCGGACTGATGAGCACAGATACGCAGTATTTT. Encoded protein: CATVGLMSTDTQYF.

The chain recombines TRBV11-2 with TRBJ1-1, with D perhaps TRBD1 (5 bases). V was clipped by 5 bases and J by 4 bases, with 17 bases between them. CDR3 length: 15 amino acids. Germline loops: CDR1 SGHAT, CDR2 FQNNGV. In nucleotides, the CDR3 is TGTGCCAGCAGCCCGACACGGACCGGGGGCACTGAAGCTTTCTTT. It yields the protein CASSPTRTGGTEAFF.

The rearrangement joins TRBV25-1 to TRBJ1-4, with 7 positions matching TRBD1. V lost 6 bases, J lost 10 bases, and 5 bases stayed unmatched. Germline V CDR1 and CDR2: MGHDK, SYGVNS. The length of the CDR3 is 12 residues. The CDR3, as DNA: TGTGCCAGCAGGACAGGGTACGTAAAACTGTTTTTT. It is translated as CASRTGYVKLFF. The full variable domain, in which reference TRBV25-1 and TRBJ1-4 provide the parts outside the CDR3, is EADIYQTPRYLVIGTGKKITLECSQTMGHDKMYWYQQDPGMELHLIHYSYGVNSTEKGDLSSESTVSRIRTEHFPLTLESARPSHTSQYLCASRTGYVKLFFGSGTQLSVL.

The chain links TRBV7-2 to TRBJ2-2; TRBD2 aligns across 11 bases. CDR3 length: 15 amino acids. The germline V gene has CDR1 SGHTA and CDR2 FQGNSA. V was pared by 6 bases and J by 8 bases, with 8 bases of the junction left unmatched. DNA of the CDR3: TGTGCCAGCAGGAACCTAGCGGGAGGACCGGGGGAGCTGTTTTTT. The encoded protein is CASRNLAGGPGELFF.